The TCR beta chain under discussion was sequenced for a study of regulatory T cells in long-lasting Graves disease. General study points: Newly diagnosed patients had higher TCR diversity than persistent Graves' patients did. There was favoring of TRBV28, TRBJ1-2 and TRBJ2-5 in persistent disease.

CDR3 length: 14 amino acids. Germline V lookup: CDR1 SGDLS, CDR2 YYNGEE. Trimming took off 0 bases at V and 2 bases at J, with 9 bases between the two ends. Sample time point: persistent/refractory GD, antithyroid drugs over 5 years with positive TRAb. RNA from PBMCs was the source of the TCR library. Patients met American Thyroid Association criteria for Graves' disease. Sequencing libraries for TCR beta were prepared with iRepertoire HTBI primers and Arm-PCR of CDR3 regions. TCRdb re-called the multiplex PCR reads with MiXCR, one entry per CDR3 protein. The sample contains roughly 500,000 distinct CDR3 sequences, approximately 21% of which appear only once. In its sample, this clonotype was seen a few times. Its antigen remains unidentified.

This specimen was peripheral blood mononuclear cells (PBMCs), taken when the disease was refractory, from a patient treated with antithyroid drugs. The chain links TRBV9 to TRBJ2-7; no clear D gene. The receptor was derived from a female donor with Graves disease. The CDR3 loop reads CASSVDGSTYEQYF. DNA of the CDR3: TGTGCCAGCAGCGTAGACGGAAGTACCTACGAGCAGTACTTC.